The 5 T cell receptor beta chains in this list originate from one sample, sequenced in a study of regulatory T cells in long-lasting Graves disease. The time point was: newly diagnosed GD, antithyroid drugs for less than 3 months. There was RNA extracted from PBMCs, and the TCR library was made from it. According to the study, TCR beta libraries were built with iRepertoire HTBI primers and CDR3-region Arm-PCR. TCRdb fed the multiplex PCR reads into MiXCR, producing one record per CDR3 protein. The data contain about 610,000 distinct CDR3 sequences, roughly a sixth of them singletons. These data are also associated with another study on T cells in Graves' hyperthyroidism and ophthalmopathy.

The sample in question was peripheral blood mononuclear cells (PBMCs), obtained at new diagnosis, from a patient treated with antithyroid drugs. The receptors here all came from a man aged 18 to 29 with Graves disease.

This clonotype was seen many times. The genes are TRBV2 and TRBJ2-1; D is uncertain. This CDR3 region has 15 residues. Germline CDR1 and CDR2: SNHLY and FYNNEI. Deletions cut 4 bases from V and 2 bases from J, with 12 bases between. The CDR3 sequence: CASSVGPYPYNEQFF. In DNA, the CDR3 is TGTGCCAGCAGTGTTGGGCCTTACCCCTACAATGAGCAGTTCTTC.

This clonotype was seen at least ten times. V and J are TRBV11-2 and TRBJ1-1; the D gene is possibly TRBD1 (5 bases). The CDR3 totals 13 residues. V was pared by 6 bases and J by 4 bases, with 12 bases between. Looked up from germline, CDR1 is SGHAT and CDR2 is FQNNGV. The CDR3 region has the DNA TGTGCCAGCAGTCGCGCCGGGGGCACTGAAGCTTTCTTT. Protein product: CASSRAGGTEAFF.

This clonotype was seen at least ten times. The gene calls are TRBV7-9 and TRBJ2-3; tentative D call: TRBD1 (6 bases). Looked up from germline, CDR1 is SEHNR and CDR2 is FQNEAQ (reference sequence). The CDR3 totals 16 residues. The V end lost 1 base, the J end lost 2 bases, and 13 bases lay between the germline ends. The chain's CDR3 is CASSLVYGTLTDTQYF. DNA for the CDR3: TGTGCCAGCAGCTTAGTGTACGGGACACTCACAGATACGCAGTATTTT.

This rearrangement joins TRBV7-8 to TRBJ1-5; TRBD1 matches at 8 bases. The CDR3 totals 16 residues. Germline-derived CDR1 and CDR2 are SGHVS and FQNEAQ. V was pared by 1 base and J by 3 bases, with 5 bases of the junction left unmatched. The CDR3 here is CASSLGGQAINQPQHF. CDR3 in DNA: TGTGCCAGCAGCTTAGGGGGACAGGCGATCAATCAGCCCCAGCATTTT.

This clonotype has just a few counts. V and J are TRBV19 and TRBJ2-7; 9 bases are shared with TRBD1. V gave up 1 base and J gave up 4 bases; unmatched junction bases: 8. This CDR3 has 16 amino acids. Germline V lookup: CDR1 LNHDA, CDR2 SQIVND (reference sequence). The CDR3 sequence: CASSIALGTGLYEQYF. CDR3 DNA: TGTGCCAGTAGTATAGCCCTCGGGACAGGGCTATACGAGCAGTACTTC.